This T cell receptor beta chain was profiled in a study of CD8 T cells in ankylosing spondylitis. This clonotype was picked up a small number of times. Its antigen is not known. This CDR3 is 14 amino acids long. V lost 1 base to trimming and J lost 8 bases, with 12 bases between them. CDR1 and CDR2 (germline): SGHTA, FQGNSA. Molecular-barcoded quantitative 5'-RACE produced these TCR beta libraries. TCRdb re-called the 5' RACE reads with MiXCR, one entry per CDR3 protein. The data contain approximately 300,000 distinct CDR3 sequences, 8% of them singletons. Whole-study results and caveats: Clones linked to disease, bearing a CD8+ phenotype, were relatively rare in peripheral blood. Earlier reports found some motif variants in synovial fluid and blood in reactive arthritis. Characteristic, it appeared, of ankylosing spondylitis blood was a TCR beta motif of seven or eight highly homologous variants.

This chain uses TRBV7-2 with TRBJ2-1, with a tentative D call TRBD2 (6 bases). The TCR was taken from a male donor with ankylosing spondylitis. Sequenced material: blood, either unsorted or a sorted T cell fraction (not recorded which). CDR3 loop: CASSLEWGVDEQFF. The CDR3 nucleotides are TGTGCCAGCAGCTTAGAGTGGGGGGTCGATGAGCAGTTCTTC.